This T cell receptor (beta chain) was captured by sequencing in a study of blood T cells in healthy people across ages. This clonotype was seen a few times. The length of the CDR3 is 16 residues. V was clipped by 1 base and J by 2 bases, with 14 bases between them. Germline values: CDR1 SGHTA, CDR2 FQGNSA. A second about 6 to 12 cycle PCR used barcoded and J-beta primers. TCRdb processed the 5' RACE reads anew with MiXCR; each CDR3 protein has one entry. The profile shows 850,000 to 1,000,000 distinct CDR3 sequences, about 48% of them singletons. This clonotype originated in a man younger than 45 in good health. Sequenced: blood. The chain has TRBV7-2 and TRBJ2-5; D is uncertain. This CDR3 reads CASSLVVGRGQETQYF. For the CDR3, the DNA is TGTGCCAGCAGCTTAGTGGTCGGCAGAGGTCAAGAGACCCAGTACTTC.